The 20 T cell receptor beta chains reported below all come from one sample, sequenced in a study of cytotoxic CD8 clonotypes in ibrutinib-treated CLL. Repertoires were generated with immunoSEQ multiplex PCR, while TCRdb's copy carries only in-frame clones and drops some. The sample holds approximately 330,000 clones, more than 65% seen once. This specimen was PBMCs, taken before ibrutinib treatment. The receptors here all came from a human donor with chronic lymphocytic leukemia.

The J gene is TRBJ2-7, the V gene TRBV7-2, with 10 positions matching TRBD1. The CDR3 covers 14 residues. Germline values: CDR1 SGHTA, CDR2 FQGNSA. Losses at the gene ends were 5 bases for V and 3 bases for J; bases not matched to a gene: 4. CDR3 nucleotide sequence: TGTGCCAGCAGCAGGACAGGGGGGAACTACGAGCAGTACTTC. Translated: CASSRTGGNYEQYF.

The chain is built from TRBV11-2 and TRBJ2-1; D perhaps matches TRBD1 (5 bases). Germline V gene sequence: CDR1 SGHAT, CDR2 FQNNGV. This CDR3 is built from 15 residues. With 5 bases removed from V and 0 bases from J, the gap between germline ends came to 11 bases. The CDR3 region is CASSPWQGSYNEQFF. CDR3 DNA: TGTGCCAGCAGCCCCTGGCAGGGCTCCTACAATGAGCAGTTCTTC. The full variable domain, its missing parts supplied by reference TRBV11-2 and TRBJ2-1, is EAGVAQSPRYKIIEKRQSVAFWCNPISGHATLYWYQQILGQGPKLLIQFQNNGVVDDSQLPKDRFSAERLKGVDSTLKIQPAKLEDSAVYLCASSPWQGSYNEQFFGPGTRLTVL.

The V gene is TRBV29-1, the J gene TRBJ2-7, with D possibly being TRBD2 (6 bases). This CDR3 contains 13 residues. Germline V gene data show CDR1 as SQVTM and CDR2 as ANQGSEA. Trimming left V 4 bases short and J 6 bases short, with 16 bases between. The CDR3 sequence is CSVVAEEGGEQYF. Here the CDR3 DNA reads TGCAGCGTTGTTGCGGAAGAGGGAGGCGAGCAGTACTTC.

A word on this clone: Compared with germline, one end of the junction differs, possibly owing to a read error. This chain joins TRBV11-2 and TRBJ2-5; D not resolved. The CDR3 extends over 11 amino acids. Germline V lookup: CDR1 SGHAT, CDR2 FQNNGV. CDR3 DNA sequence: TGTGCCAGCAGCTCGCGAGAGGCCCAGTACTTC. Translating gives CASSSREAQYF.

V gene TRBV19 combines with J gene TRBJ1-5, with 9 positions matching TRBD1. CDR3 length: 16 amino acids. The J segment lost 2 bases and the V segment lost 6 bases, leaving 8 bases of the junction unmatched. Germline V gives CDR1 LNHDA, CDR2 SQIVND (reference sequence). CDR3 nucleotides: TGTGCCAGTAGCTACAGGGGGCAGTTTGGCAATCAGCCCCAGCATTTT. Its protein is CASSYRGQFGNQPQHF.

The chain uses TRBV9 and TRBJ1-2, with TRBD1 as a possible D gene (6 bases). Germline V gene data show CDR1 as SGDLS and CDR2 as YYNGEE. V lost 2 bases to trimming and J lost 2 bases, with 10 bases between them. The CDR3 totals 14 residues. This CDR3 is CASSVLGQNYGYTF. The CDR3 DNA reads TGTGCCAGCAGCGTCCTGGGACAAAACTATGGCTACACCTTC.

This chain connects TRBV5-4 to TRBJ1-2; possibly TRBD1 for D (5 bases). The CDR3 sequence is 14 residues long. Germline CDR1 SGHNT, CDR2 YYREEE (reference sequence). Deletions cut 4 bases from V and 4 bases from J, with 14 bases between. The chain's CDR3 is CASSPLGGAYGYTF. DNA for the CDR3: TGTGCCAGCAGCCCCTTGGGAGGGGCCTATGGCTACACCTTC. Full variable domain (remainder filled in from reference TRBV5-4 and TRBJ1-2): ETGVTQSPTHLIKTRGQQVTLRCSSQSGHNTVSWYQQALGQGPQFIFQYYREEENGRGNFPPRFSGLQFPNYSSELNVNALELDDSALYLCASSPLGGAYGYTFGSGTRLTVV.

In DNA, the CDR3 is TGTGCCTGGAGTAGCGGACAAGAGACCCAGTACTTC. Translation gives CAWSSGQETQYF. This rearrangement joins TRBV30 to TRBJ2-5, with TRBD2 as a possible D gene (5 bases). V lost 2 bases, J lost 2 bases, and 6 bases lay in between. Germline CDR1 GTSNPN, CDR2 SVGIG (reference sequence). CDR3 length: 12 amino acids.

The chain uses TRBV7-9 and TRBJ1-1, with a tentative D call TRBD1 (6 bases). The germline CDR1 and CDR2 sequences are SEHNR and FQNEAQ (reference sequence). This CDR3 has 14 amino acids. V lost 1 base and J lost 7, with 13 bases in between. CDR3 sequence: CASSLVVTGHEAFF. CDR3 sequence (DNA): TGTGCCAGCAGCTTAGTGGTGACAGGACATGAAGCTTTCTTT.

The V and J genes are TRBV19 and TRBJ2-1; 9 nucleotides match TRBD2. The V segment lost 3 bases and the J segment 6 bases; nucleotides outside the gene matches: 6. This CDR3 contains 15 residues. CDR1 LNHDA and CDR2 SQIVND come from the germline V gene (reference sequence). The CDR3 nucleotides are TGTGCCAGTAGTATGACTAGCGGTCGCCTCAATGAGCAGTTCTTC. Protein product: CASSMTSGRLNEQFF.

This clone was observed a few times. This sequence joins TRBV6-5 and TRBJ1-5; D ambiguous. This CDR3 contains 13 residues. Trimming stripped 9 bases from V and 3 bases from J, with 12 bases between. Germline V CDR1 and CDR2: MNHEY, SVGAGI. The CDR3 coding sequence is TGTGCCAGGGCAGCACAAAACAATCAGCCCCAGCATTTT. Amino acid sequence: CARAAQNNQPQHF.

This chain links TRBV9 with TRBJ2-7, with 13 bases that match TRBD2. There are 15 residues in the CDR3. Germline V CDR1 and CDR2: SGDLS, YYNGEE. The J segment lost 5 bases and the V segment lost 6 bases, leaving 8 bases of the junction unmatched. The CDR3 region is CASTRSGLAGDEQYF. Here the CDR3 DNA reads TGTGCCAGCACCCGTAGTGGACTAGCGGGGGACGAGCAGTACTTC.

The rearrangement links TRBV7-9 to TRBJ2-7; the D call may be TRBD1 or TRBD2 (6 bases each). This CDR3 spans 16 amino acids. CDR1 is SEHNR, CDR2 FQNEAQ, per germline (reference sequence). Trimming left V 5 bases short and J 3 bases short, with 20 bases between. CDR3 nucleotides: TGTGCCAGCAGCCCCCGGACAGACCGGGACTTCTACGAGCAGTACTTC. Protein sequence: CASSPRTDRDFYEQYF.

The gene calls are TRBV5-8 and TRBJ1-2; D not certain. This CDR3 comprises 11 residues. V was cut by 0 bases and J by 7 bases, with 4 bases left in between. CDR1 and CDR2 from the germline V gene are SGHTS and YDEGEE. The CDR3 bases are TGTGCCAGCAGCTTGGGAAGTGGCTACACCTTC. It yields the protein CASSLGSGYTF.

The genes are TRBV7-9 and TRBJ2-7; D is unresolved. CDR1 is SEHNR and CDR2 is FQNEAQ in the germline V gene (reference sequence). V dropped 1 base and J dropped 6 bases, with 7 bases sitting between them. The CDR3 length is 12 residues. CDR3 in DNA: TGTGCCAGCAGCTTAGGGAATACCGAGCAGTACTTC. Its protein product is CASSLGNTEQYF.

The CDR3 DNA is TGTGCCAGCAGCGTAGCTCCGGAGAACACTGAAGCTTTCTTT. Translating it yields CASSVAPENTEAFF. The chain links TRBV9 to TRBJ1-1, with no clear D. V dropped 0 bases and J dropped 1 base, with 7 bases sitting between them. In germline, CDR1 is SGDLS, CDR2 YYNGEE. This CDR3 has 14 residues.

CDR3 nucleotides: TGTGCCAGCAGCTTTAACGCTAGAGCGGCACAATCTGAGCAGTTCTTC. It encodes CASSFNARAAQSEQFF. This sequence joins TRBV7-2 and TRBJ2-1; D is perhaps TRBD2 (5 bases). V lost 3 bases and J lost 9, with 21 bases in between. The CDR3 runs to 16 residues. Germline CDR1 SGHTA, CDR2 FQGNSA.

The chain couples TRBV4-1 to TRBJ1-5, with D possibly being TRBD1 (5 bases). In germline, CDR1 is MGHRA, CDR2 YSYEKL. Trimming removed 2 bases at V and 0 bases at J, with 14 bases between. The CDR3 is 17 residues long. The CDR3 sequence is CASSQTDMGLSNQPQHF. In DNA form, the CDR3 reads TGCGCCAGCAGCCAAACCGATATGGGACTTAGCAATCAGCCCCAGCATTTT.

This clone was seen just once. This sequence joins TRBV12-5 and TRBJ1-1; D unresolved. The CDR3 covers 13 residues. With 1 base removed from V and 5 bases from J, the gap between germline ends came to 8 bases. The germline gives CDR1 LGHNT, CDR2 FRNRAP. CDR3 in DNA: TGTGCTAGTGGTTTGGAAGTCGGGACTGAAGCTTTCTTT. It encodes CASGLEVGTEAFF.

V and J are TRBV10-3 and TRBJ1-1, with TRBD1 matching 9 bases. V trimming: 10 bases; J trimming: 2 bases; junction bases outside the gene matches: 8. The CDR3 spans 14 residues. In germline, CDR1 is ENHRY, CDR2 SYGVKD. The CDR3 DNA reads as TGTGCCACCAAAACCACAGGGGGCAACACTGAAGCTTTCTTT. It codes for CATKTTGGNTEAFF.